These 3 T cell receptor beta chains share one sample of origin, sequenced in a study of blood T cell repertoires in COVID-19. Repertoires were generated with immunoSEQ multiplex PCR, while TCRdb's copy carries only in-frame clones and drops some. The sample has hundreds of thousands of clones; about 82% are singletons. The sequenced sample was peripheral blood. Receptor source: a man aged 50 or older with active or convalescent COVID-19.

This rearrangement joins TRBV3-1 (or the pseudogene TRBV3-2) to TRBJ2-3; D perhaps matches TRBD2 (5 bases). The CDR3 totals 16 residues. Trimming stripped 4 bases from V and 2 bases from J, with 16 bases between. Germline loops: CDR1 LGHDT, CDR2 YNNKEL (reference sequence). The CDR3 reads CASSLLTGMPTDTQYF. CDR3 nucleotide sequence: TGTGCCAGCAGCCTACTAACGGGAATGCCCACAGATACGCAGTATTTT.

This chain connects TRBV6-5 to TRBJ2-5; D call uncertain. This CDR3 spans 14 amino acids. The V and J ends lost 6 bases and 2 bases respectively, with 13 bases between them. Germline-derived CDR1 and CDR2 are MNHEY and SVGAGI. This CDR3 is CASRFSVNQETQYF. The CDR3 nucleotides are TGTGCCAGCAGATTTTCGGTTAATCAAGAGACCCAGTACTTC.

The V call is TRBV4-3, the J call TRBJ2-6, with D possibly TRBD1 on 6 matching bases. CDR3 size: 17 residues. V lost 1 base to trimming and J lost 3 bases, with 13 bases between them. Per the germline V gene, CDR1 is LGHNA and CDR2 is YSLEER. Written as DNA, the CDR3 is TGCGCCAGCAGCCAAGGAGTGGGGGCGGGTGGGGCCAACGTCCTGACTTTC. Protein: CASSQGVGAGGANVLTF.